The next 3 T cell receptor beta chains were all read from a single sample in a study of cytomegalovirus exposure and HLA in healthy donors. The PCR employed 60 Vbeta primers together with 13 Jbeta primers. Assay used: immunoSEQ multiplex PCR; TCRdb lists only in-frame clones, some missing. The table lists approximately 86,000 clones, less than 85% of them singletons. The sequenced sample was PBMCs. The receptors stem from a man between 40 and 49 years old in good health and CMV-seropositive.

The rearrangement uses TRBV5-1 and TRBJ2-5; possibly TRBD2 for D (6 bases). Germline lookup yields CDR1 SGHRS and CDR2 YFSETQ. V was trimmed by 4 bases and J by 2 bases, leaving 12 bases between them. CDR3 length: 14 residues. The CDR3 is CASSGRLTQETQYF. For the CDR3, the DNA is TGCGCCAGCAGCGGGAGGCTGACTCAAGAGACCCAGTACTTC.

In regard to this clone: Germline and junction disagree at one end, which may indicate a read error. The V call is TRBV7-7, the J call TRBJ1-1; D uncertain. The CDR3 extends over 13 amino acids. Germline V gives CDR1 SSHAT, CDR2 FNYEAQ (reference sequence). The chain's CDR3 is CASSLSRNTEAFF. As DNA, the CDR3 is TGTGCTAGCAGCCTAAGTCGGAACACTGAAGCTTTCTTT.

The V call is TRBV21-1, the J call TRBJ1-1. TRBV21-1 is marked as a pseudogene. The CDR3 is made up of 12 amino acids. The CDR3 DNA reads as TGTGCCAGCAGCAAAGAAGGCGGTGAAGCTTTCTTT. Protein sequence: CASSKEGGEAFF.